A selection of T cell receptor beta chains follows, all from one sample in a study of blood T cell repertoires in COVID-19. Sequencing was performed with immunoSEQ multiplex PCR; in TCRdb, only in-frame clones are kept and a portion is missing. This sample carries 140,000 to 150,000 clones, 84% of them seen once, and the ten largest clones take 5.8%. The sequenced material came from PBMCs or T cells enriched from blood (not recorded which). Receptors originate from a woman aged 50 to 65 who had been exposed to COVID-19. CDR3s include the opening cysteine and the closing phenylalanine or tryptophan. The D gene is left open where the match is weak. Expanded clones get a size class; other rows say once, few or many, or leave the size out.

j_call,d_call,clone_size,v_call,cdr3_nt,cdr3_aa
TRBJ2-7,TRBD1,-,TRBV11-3,TGTGCCAGCAGACCCTCTTGGGTACCTACAGGGGGTAAATCGTACGAGCAGTACTTC,CASRPSWVPTGGKSYEQYF
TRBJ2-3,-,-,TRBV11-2,TGTGCCAGCAGCCGCCGGAGGACAGCTAACACAGATACGCAGTATTTT,CASSRRRTANTDTQYF
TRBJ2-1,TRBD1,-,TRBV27,TGTGCCAGCAGTGGGACAGGAACTATCAATGAGCAGTTCTTC,CASSGTGTINEQFF
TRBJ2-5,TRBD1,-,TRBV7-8,TGTGCCAGCAGCTTAGCGGGACAGGGGGCGAGAGGCCAGTACTTC,CASSLAGQGARGQYF
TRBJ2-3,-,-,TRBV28,TGTGCCAGCAGTTTTCAGGGCACAGATACGCAGTATTTT,CASSFQGTDTQYF
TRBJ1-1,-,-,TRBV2,TGTGCCAGCAGTGGCCGGGGGGGAGGAACTGAAGCTTTCTTT,CASSGRGGGTEAFF
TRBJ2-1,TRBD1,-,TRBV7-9,TGTGCCTCACGACAGGGGGCTGGCAATGAGCAGTTCTTC,CASRQGAGNEQFF
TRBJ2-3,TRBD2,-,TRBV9,TGTGCCAGCAGCCTTAGCGGGGGCGCGAGCACAGATACGCAGTATTTT,CASSLSGGASTDTQYF
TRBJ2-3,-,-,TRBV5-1,TGCGCCAGCAGCTTGGGGCCCTTGGGCGGGGGCACAGATACGCAGTATTTT,CASSLGPLGGGTDTQYF
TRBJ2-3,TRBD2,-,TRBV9,TGTGCCAGCAGCGTAGGAGGGACTAGCGGCCCAGATACGCAGTATTTT,CASSVGGTSGPDTQYF
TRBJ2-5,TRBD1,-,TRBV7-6,TGTGCCAGCAGACCCGGGACAGGGGGAGAGACCCAGTACTTC,CASRPGTGGETQYF
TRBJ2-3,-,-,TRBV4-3,TGCGCCAGCAGCCCTTTTCGGGGACAAGATACGCAGTATTTT,CASSPFRGQDTQYF
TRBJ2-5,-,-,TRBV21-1,TGTGCCAGCAGCAAAGCGTGTCAGGGGGCGAAGACCCAGTACTTC,CASSKACQGAKTQYF
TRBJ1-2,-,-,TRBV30,TGTGCCTGGAGCCAAGGCAGGGTTCGGGGCTACACCTTC,CAWSQGRVRGYTF
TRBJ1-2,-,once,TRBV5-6,TGTGCCAGCAGCTCCCTCAACTATGGCTACACCTTC,CASSSLNYGYTF
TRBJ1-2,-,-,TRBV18,TGTGCCAGCTCGCCTATCAGGGGCTTAACTGGCTACACCTTC,CASSPIRGLTGYTF
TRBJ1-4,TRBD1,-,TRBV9,TGTGCCAGCAGCCCGACAGGGTTGGAAAAACTGTTTTTT,CASSPTGLEKLFF
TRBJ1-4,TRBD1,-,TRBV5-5,TGTGCCAGCAGCGCCGTTAGGACAGGGCACGAAAAACTGTTTTTT,CASSAVRTGHEKLFF
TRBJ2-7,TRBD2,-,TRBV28,TGTGCCAGCAGCACGGGACTAGCGGGAAAGAGTAGCTCCTACGAGCAGTACTTC,CASSTGLAGKSSSYEQYF
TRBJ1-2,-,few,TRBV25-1,TGTGCCAGCAGTGAAGGGAGGGACTATGGCTACACCTTC,CASSEGRDYGYTF
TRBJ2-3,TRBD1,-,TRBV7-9,TGTGCCAGCAGCTTAGAAGGACAGGGGGCTGATACGCAGTATTTT,CASSLEGQGADTQYF
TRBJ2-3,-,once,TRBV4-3,TGCGCCAGCAGCCAAGACGTCGGGACAGATACGCAGTATTTT,CASSQDVGTDTQYF
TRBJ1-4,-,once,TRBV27,TGTGCCAGCAGTTTAGGGGGGGTCTCAGGTGAAAAACTGTTTTTT,CASSLGGVSGEKLFF
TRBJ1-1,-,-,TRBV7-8,TGTGCCAGCAGCTTAGCGGGAGGGAAGGAAGCTTTCTTT,CASSLAGGKEAFF
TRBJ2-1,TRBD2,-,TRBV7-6,TGTGCCAGCAGCCCAGGACTAGCGACGTACAATGAGCAGTTCTTC,CASSPGLATYNEQFF
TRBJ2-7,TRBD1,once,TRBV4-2,TGTGCCAGCAGCCAAGGGAGACAGGGGTTCGATTTCACCTACGAGCAGTACTTC,CASSQGRQGFDFTYEQYF
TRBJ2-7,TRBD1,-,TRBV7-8,TGTGCCAGCAGCTTAAAAGGGGGCGTAGAGAGGACCTACGAGCAGTACTTC,CASSLKGGVERTYEQYF
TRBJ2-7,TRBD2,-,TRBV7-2,TGTGCCACCGTACCTACCGGGGGGACTTACGAGCAGTACTTC,CATVPTGGTYEQYF
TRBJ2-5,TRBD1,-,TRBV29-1,TGCAGCATGGGACAGGGGTTGGAGACCCAGTACTTC,CSMGQGLETQYF
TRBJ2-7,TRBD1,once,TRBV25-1,TGTGCCAGCAGTGAACCCGGGACAGGATTCTACGAGCAGTACTTC,CASSEPGTGFYEQYF
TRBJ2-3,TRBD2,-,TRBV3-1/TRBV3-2,TGTGCCAGCAGCCAAGACTCGGGGGGGCGGGCAGATACGCAGTATTTT,CASSQDSGGRADTQYF
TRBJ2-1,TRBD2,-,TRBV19,TGTGCCAGTAGTCTCTTAGCGGGGGGCAAACACAATGAGCAGTTCTTC,CASSLLAGGKHNEQFF
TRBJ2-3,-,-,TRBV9,TGTGCCAGCAGCGTAGAGGGCGGGGGCACAGATACGCAGTATTTT,CASSVEGGGTDTQYF
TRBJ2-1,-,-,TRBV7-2,TGTGCCAGCAGCTCAGTGGGGACTCCAACTTACAATGAGCAGTTCTTC,CASSSVGTPTYNEQFF
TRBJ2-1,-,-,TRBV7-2,TGTGCCAGCAGCCTCGCCGGGACATCAGAATACAATGAGCAGTTCTTC,CASSLAGTSEYNEQFF
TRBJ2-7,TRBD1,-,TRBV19,TGTGCCAGTAGTTCGGGACAGGCCTCCTCCTACGAGCAGTACTTC,CASSSGQASSYEQYF
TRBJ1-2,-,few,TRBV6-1,TGTGCCAGCAGTGAACTAGTGGGAGAGCCGACAGGAAGAGGCTACACCTTC,CASSELVGEPTGRGYTF
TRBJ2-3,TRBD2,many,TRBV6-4,TGTGCCAGCAGCAAGACTAGCGGCTACACAGATACGCAGTATTTT,CASSKTSGYTDTQYF
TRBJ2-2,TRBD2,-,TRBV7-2,TGTGCCAGCAATAGCGGGAAAAACACCGGGGAGCTGTTTTTT,CASNSGKNTGELFF
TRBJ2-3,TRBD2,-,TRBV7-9,TGTGCCAGCAGCCGGACTAGCTTGTATGAGGGAGATACGCAGTATTTT,CASSRTSLYEGDTQYF
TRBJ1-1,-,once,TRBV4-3,TGCGCCAGCAGCCACTTGACCGGGAGGCCCCGCACTGAAGCTTTCTTT,CASSHLTGRPRTEAFF
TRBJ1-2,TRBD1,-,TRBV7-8,TGTGCCAGCAGCCGTACCGGGACAGGGGGCGGCTACACCTTC,CASSRTGTGGGYTF
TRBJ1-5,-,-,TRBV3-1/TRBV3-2,TGTGCCAGCAGCCGGGGGGGAACAGGGAGTTTACAGCCCCAGCATTTT,CASSRGGTGSLQPQHF
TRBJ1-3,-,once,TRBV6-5,TGTGCCAGCAGTTCTAAGACCCAGCCAGGTGGAAACACCATATATTTT,CASSSKTQPGGNTIYF
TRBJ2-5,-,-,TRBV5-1,TGCGCCAGCCGTCAGAACCAGGGGAGGGGAGAGACCCAGTACTTC,CASRQNQGRGETQYF
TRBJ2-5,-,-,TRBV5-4,TGTGCCAGCAGCTTGCGAGAGGAGGAGACCCAGTACTTC,CASSLREEETQYF
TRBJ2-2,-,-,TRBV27,TGTGCCAGCAGTTTATCCGGGGGTTTGGACGGCACCGGGGAGCTGTTTTTT,CASSLSGGLDGTGELFF